This T cell receptor (beta chain) was identified during a study of molecular identifiers for immune sequencing clone quantification. Overall study results and limits: Clones above 20 RNA copies contained over 97% of effector molecules but under 1% of naive ones.

Sorting isolated naive CD8 T cells as CD8+CD4-CCR7+CD45RA+ events. One entry per CDR3 protein results from TCRdb running MiXCR on the PCR reads. This sample has around 94,000 distinct CDR3 sequences, with about a third found just once. Notes on this clonotype: What it binds is unknown.

V shed 5 bases, J shed 5 bases, and the junction held 10 bases outside the gene matches. CDR3 size: 17 residues. Looked up from germline, CDR1 is MDHEN and CDR2 is SYDVKM. The chain combines TRBV28 with TRBJ2-2, with 11 bases aligning to TRBD2. Sequencing input: naive CD8+ T cells from blood, with Jurkat cell RNA spiked in. Noted subset: FACS-sorted CD8+CD4-CCR7+CD45RA+ naive T cells. This TCR derives from a human donor in good health. Some libraries in this study had Jurkat cell RNA spiked in. CDR3 region: CASSKTLGLAETGELFF. CDR3 coding DNA: TGTGCCAGCAGTAAAACCCTGGGACTAGCGGAAACCGGGGAGCTGTTTTTT.